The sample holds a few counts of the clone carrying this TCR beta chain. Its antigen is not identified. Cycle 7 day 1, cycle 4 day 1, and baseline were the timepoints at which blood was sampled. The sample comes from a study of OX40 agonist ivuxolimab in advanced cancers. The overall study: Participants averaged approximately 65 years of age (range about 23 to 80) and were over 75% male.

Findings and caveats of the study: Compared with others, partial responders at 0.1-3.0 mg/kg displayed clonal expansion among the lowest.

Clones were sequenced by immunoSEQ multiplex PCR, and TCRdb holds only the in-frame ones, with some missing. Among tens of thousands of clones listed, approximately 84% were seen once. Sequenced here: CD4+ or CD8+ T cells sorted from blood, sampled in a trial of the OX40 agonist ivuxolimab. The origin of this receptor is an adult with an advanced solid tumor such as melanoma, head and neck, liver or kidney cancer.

For the CDR3, the DNA is TGTGCCAGCTCACCGGACAGGCCCCTGGAGACCCAGTACTTC. Translation: CASSPDRPLETQYF. J is TRBJ2-5 and V is TRBV18; 7 nucleotides line up with TRBD1. Germline assignment: CDR1 KGHSH and CDR2 LQKENI. The CDR3 spans 14 residues. With 3 bases clipped from V and 5 bases from J, the junction kept 6 bases outside the gene matches.